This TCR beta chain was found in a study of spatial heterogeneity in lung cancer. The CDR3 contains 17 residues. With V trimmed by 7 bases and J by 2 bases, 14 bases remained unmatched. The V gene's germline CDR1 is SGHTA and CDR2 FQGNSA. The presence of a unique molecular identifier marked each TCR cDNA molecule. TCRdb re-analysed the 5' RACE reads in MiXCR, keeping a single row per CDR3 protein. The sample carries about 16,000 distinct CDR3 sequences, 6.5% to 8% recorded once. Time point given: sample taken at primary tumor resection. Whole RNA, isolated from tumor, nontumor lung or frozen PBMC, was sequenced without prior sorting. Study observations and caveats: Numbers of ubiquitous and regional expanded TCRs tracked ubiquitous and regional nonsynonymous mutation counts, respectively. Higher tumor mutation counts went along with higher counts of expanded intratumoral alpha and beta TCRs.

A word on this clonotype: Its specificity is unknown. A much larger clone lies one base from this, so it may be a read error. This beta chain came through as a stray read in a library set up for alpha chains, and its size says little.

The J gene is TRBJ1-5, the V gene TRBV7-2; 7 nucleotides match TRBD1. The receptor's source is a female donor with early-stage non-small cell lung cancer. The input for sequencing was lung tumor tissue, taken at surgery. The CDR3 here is CASNPPRQGMRNQPQHF. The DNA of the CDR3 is TGTGCCAGCAACCCCCCGCGACAGGGTATGCGCAATCAGCCCCAGCATTTT.